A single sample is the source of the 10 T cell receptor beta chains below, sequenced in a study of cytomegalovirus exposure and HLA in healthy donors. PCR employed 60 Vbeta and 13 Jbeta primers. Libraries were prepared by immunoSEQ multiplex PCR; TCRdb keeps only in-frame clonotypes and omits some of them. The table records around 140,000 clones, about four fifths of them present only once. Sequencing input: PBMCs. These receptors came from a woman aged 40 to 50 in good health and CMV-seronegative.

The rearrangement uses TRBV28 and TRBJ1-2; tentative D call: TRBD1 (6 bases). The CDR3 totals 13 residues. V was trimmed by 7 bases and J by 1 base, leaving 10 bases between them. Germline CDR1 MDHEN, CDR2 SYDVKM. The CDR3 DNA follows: TGTGCCAGCACAAAAGGGGGTAACTATGGCTACACCTTC. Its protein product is CASTKGGNYGYTF.

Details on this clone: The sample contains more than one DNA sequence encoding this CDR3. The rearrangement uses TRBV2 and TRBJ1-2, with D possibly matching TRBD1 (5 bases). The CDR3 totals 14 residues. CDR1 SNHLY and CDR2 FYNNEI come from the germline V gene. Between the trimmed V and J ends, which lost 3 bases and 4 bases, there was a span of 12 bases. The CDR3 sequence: CASSEVGRVYGYTF. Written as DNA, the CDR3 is TGTGCCAGCAGTGAGGTAGGCAGGGTCTATGGCTACACCTTC.

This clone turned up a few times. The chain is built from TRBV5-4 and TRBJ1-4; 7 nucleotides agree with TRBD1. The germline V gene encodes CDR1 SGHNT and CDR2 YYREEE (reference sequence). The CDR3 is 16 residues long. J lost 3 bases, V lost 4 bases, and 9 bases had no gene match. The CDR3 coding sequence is TGTGCCAGCAGCGTAAAATACAGGGGTTCTAATGAAAAACTGTTTTTT. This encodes CASSVKYRGSNEKLFF.

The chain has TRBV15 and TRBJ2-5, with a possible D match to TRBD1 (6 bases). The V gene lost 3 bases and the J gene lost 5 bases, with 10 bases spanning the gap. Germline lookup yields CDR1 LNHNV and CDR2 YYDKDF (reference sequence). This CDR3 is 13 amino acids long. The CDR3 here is CATSSRGWETQYF. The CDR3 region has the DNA TGTGCCACCAGCAGCAGGGGATGGGAGACCCAGTACTTC.

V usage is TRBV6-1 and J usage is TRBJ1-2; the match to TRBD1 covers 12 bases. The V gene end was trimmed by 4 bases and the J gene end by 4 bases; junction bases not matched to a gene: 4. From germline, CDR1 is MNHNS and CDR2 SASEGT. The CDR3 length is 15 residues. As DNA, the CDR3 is TGTGCCAGCAGTGGGGACAGGGGGCAACCCTATGGCTACACCTTC. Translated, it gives CASSGDRGQPYGYTF.

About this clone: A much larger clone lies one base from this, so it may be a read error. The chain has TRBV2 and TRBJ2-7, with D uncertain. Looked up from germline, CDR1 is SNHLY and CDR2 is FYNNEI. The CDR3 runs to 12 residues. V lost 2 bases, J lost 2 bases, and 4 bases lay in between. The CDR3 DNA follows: TGTGCCAGCAGTGAACAGGCCTACGAGCAGTACTTC. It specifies CASSEQAYEQYF.

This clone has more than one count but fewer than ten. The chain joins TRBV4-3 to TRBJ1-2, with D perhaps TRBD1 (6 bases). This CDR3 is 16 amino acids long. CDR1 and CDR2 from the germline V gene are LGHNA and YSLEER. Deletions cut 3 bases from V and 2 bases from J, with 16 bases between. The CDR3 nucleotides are TGCGCCAGCAGCCAGGGCCGTGGGGGGGCAAACTATGGCTACACCTTC. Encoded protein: CASSQGRGGANYGYTF.

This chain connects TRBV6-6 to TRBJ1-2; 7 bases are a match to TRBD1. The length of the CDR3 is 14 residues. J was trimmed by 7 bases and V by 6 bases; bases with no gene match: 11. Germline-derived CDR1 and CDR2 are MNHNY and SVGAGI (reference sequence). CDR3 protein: CASRGDREFRGYTF. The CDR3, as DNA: TGTGCCAGCAGAGGGGACAGAGAGTTCCGTGGCTACACCTTC.

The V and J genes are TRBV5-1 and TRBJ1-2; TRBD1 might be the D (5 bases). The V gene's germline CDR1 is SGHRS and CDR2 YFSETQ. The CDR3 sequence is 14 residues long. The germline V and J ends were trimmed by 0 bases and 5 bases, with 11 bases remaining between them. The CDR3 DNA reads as TGCGCCAGCAGCTTGGAGACAGCGAAATATGGCTACACCTTC. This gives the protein CASSLETAKYGYTF.

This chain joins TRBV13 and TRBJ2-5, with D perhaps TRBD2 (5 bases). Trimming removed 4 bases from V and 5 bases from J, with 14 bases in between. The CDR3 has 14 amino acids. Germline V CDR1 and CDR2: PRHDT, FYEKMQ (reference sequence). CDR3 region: CASSSRRGFETQYF. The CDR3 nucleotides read TGTGCCAGCAGCTCACGACGCGGGTTCGAGACCCAGTACTTC.